The clone carrying this T cell receptor (beta chain) was recorded many times. In germline, CDR1 is SEHNR, CDR2 FQNEAQ (reference sequence). J lost 10 bases, V lost 4 bases, and 8 bases had no gene match. The CDR3 loop spans 15 amino acids. RNA transcripts provided the source from which TCR beta CDR3 regions were amplified. When the TCR CDR3 underwent first-round RT-PCR, the HTBI primer set was used. Using its own MiXCR run on the multiplex PCR reads, TCRdb lists one record per CDR3 protein. The sample lists hundreds of thousands of distinct CDR3 sequences, roughly an eighth occurring once. This sample stems from a study of T cells in Graves' hyperthyroidism and ophthalmopathy.

Sequenced material: blood. The clonotype was recovered from a woman aged 35 to 49 with Graves' ophthalmopathy. The chain is built from TRBV7-9 and TRBJ2-1; 12 bases line up with TRBD2. The CDR3 loop is CASSYGLAGTGEQFF. The CDR3 nucleotides are TGTGCCAGCAGCTATGGACTAGCGGGAACTGGGGAGCAGTTCTTC.